Below are 31 T cell receptor beta chains sequenced from a single sample in a study of CD8+ T cells in alopecia areata. Once RNA had been extracted, it was reverse transcribed into cDNA to act as the sequencing template. Data came from immunoSEQ multiplex PCR; TCRdb stores just in-frame clones and leaves some out. There are under 250,000 clones in the sample; 50% to 70% occur only once, and approximately 0.44% lies in the top ten. The specimen was CD4+ T cells sorted from blood, collected at week 0. Receptor source: a human donor with alopecia areata.

The chain employs TRBV9 and TRBJ2-1; 9 bases match TRBD2. The J segment lost 3 bases and the V segment lost 4 bases, leaving 8 bases of the junction unmatched. This CDR3 contains 16 residues. Looked up from germline, CDR1 is SGDLS and CDR2 is YYNGEE. The CDR3 bases are TGTGCCAGCAGCCCCCAATCTAGCGGGATCTACAATGAGCAGTTCTTC. This translates into CASSPQSSGIYNEQFF.

The rearrangement uses TRBV5-6 and TRBJ2-7, with D unresolved. Per germline, CDR1 SGHDT and CDR2 YYEEEE. Trimming cost V 0 bases and J 0 bases, with 13 bases left between them. This CDR3 is 16 amino acids long. In DNA, the CDR3 is TGTGCCAGCAGCTTGGCCGTGGGGTCAGGCTCCTACGAGCAGTACTTC. Protein: CASSLAVGSGSYEQYF.

The gene calls are TRBV19 and TRBJ2-1; no clear D gene. The CDR3 spans 13 residues. Looked up from germline, CDR1 is LNHDA and CDR2 is SQIVND (reference sequence). V shed 4 bases and J shed 2 bases, with 6 bases lying between them. CDR3 protein: CASSKGTYNEQFF. CDR3 DNA sequence: TGTGCCAGTAGTAAAGGGACCTACAATGAGCAGTTCTTC.

The CDR3 sequence is CASSLLPDRYNWELFF. The CDR3 DNA sequence: TGTGCCAGCAGCTTATTGCCGGACAGGTACAATTGGGAGCTGTTTTTT. This chain uses TRBV7-2 with TRBJ2-2; 7 bases agree with TRBD1. This CDR3 has 16 amino acids. Unmatched junction bases numbered 12, after V lost 2 bases and J lost 9 bases. Germline V gene sequence: CDR1 SGHTA, CDR2 FQGNSA.

V and J are TRBV2 and TRBJ1-6; 10 bases map to TRBD1. V shed 7 bases, J shed 10 bases, and the junction held 7 bases outside the gene matches. The CDR3 runs 14 residues. Per germline, CDR1 SNHLY and CDR2 FYNNEI. The CDR3 nucleotides read TGTGCCAGCATACGACAGGGGGCCGTCTCACCCCTCCACTTT. It is translated as CASIRQGAVSPLHF.

This rearrangement joins TRBV19 to TRBJ2-1; 10 bases line up with TRBD2. CDR3 length: 16 residues. Looked up from germline, CDR1 is LNHDA and CDR2 is SQIVND (reference sequence). V lost 4 bases and J lost 5; bases outside the gene matches: 8. For the CDR3, the DNA is TGTGCCAGTAGTAGGGCTAGCGGGAGCGGTAACAATGAGCAGTTCTTC. Its translation: CASSRASGSGNNEQFF.

This clone is a singleton in its sample. The chain links TRBV2 to TRBJ2-7; D gene uncertain. CDR1 and CDR2 (germline): SNHLY, FYNNEI. This CDR3 comprises 14 residues. Trimming pared 4 bases from V and 0 bases from J, leaving 10 bases between. CDR3 sequence (DNA): TGTGCCAGCAGTGTAGGCGGCAGCTCCTACGAGCAGTACTTC. Residues: CASSVGGSSYEQYF.

The V and J genes are TRBV4-2 and TRBJ1-2; the match to TRBD1 covers 9 bases. The CDR3 extends over 14 amino acids. From germline, CDR1 is LGHNA and CDR2 YNFKEQ. With 4 bases clipped from V and 4 bases from J, the junction kept 4 bases outside the gene matches. The CDR3 sequence is CASSRETGGYGYTF. The CDR3 coding sequence is TGTGCCAGCAGCCGAGAGACAGGGGGCTATGGCTACACCTTC.

This clone was seen a handful of times. The gene calls are TRBV6-5 and TRBJ2-7; the D is unclear. Germline CDR1 and CDR2: MNHEY and SVGAGI. Deletions cut 4 bases from V and 2 bases from J, with 9 bases between. The CDR3 spans 13 residues. Written as DNA, the CDR3 is TGTGCCAGCAGTTCGAACAGTGCCTACGAGCAGTACTTC. Translating gives CASSSNSAYEQYF.

This chain links TRBV9 with TRBJ2-7, with a tentative D call TRBD2 (6 bases). Germline V lookup: CDR1 SGDLS, CDR2 YYNGEE. This CDR3 region has 16 residues. Trimming took off 5 bases at V and 5 bases at J, with 23 bases between the two ends. Here the CDR3 DNA reads TGTGCCAGCAGACCCCCCGGGACTGCTCTTTGCCACGAGCAGTACTTC. Translation gives CASRPPGTALCHEQYF.

The V call is TRBV2, the J call TRBJ2-4, with 8 bases aligning to TRBD1. The CDR3 sequence is 15 residues long. V lost 7 bases to trimming and J lost 0 bases; unmatched junction nucleotides: 5. The germline V gene encodes CDR1 SNHLY and CDR2 FYNNEI. The CDR3 bases are TGTGCCAGCACCGAGGGACAGGTAGCCAAAAACATTCAGTACTTC. It specifies CASTEGQVAKNIQYF.

V is TRBV9 and J is TRBJ1-1, with D uncertain. Germline-derived CDR1 and CDR2 are SGDLS and YYNGEE. The V end was cut by 4 bases, the J end by 0 bases, with 7 bases between. The CDR3 runs to 13 residues. The CDR3 protein is CASSYGLNTEAFF. The CDR3 DNA sequence: TGTGCCAGCAGCTACGGCTTGAACACTGAAGCTTTCTTT.

This clone was counted a few times. The rearrangement uses TRBV7-2 and TRBJ2-3, with TRBD2 identical over 7 bases. V was clipped by 0 bases and J by 2 bases; unmatched bases: 2. The germline CDR1 and CDR2 sequences are SGHTA and FQGNSA. There are 15 residues in the CDR3. CDR3 amino acids: CASSLASGPTDTQYF. The CDR3 coding sequence is TGTGCCAGCAGCTTAGCTAGCGGGCCCACAGATACGCAGTATTTT.

The V and J genes are TRBV13 and TRBJ1-2; 8 bases are shared with TRBD1. Trimming removed 5 bases from V and 4 bases from J; junction bases left unmatched: 9. Germline CDR1 and CDR2: PRHDT and FYEKMQ (reference sequence). This CDR3 is built from 15 residues. The CDR3 reads CASSTSRGPSYGYTF. CDR3 nucleotides: TGTGCCAGCAGCACTTCCAGGGGGCCGAGCTATGGCTACACCTTC.

This rearrangement joins TRBV5-6 to TRBJ2-7; unclear D gene. The CDR3 runs 14 residues. Trimming pared 4 bases from V and 0 bases from J, leaving 11 bases between. Germline assignment: CDR1 SGHDT and CDR2 YYEEEE. CDR3 nucleotide sequence: TGTGCCAGCAGCCCGGACGTTAGCTCCTACGAGCAGTACTTC. Its protein is CASSPDVSSYEQYF.

V and J are TRBV5-6 and TRBJ1-5, with no clear D. The CDR3 covers 15 residues. V lost 2 bases and J 5 bases, leaving 14 bases between the germline ends. In germline, CDR1 is SGHDT, CDR2 YYEEEE. This CDR3 reads CASSFSDKSYQPQHF. The DNA of the CDR3 is TGTGCCAGCAGCTTTTCAGACAAGAGTTATCAGCCCCAGCATTTT.

V gene TRBV18 combines with J gene TRBJ1-2; possibly TRBD1 for D (6 bases). CDR3 length equals 15 residues. Germline assignment: CDR1 KGHSH and CDR2 LQKENI. Trimming took 0 bases from V and 5 from J, leaving 13 bases between them. CDR3 protein: CASSPPSGGGYGYTF. Written as DNA, the CDR3 is TGTGCCAGCTCACCACCGTCGGGAGGGGGGTATGGCTACACCTTC.

This sequence joins TRBV5-1 and TRBJ1-1; tentative D call: TRBD1 (6 bases). The CDR3 has 16 amino acids. Trimming left V 2 bases short and J 5 bases short, with 19 bases between. CDR1 is SGHRS and CDR2 is YFSETQ in the germline V gene. The CDR3 sequence: CASSLQGSKIGTEAFF. Here the CDR3 DNA reads TGCGCCAGCAGCTTACAGGGTAGTAAGATAGGTACTGAAGCTTTCTTT.

In this sample, this clone turned up once. The genes are TRBV4-1 and TRBJ2-2, with D perhaps matching TRBD2 (6 bases). Trimming took 2 bases from V and 2 from J, leaving 15 bases between them. Germline loops: CDR1 MGHRA, CDR2 YSYEKL. The CDR3 is made up of 17 amino acids. This chain's CDR3 is CASSQYLRGINTGELFF. For the CDR3, the DNA is TGCGCCAGCAGCCAATATTTGCGCGGGATAAACACCGGGGAGCTGTTTTTT.

The rearrangement uses TRBV9 and TRBJ1-2; 9 positions match TRBD1. The CDR3 runs to 15 residues. V was pared by 4 bases and J by 2 bases, with 6 bases of the junction left unmatched. Germline loops: CDR1 SGDLS, CDR2 YYNGEE. The CDR3, as DNA: TGTGCCAGCAGCACACGGACAGGGGCGAACTATGGCTACACCTTC. It is translated as CASSTRTGANYGYTF.

This clone has a handful of counts. The chain joins TRBV19 to TRBJ2-3; tentatively, D is TRBD2 (5 bases). The germline gives CDR1 LNHDA, CDR2 SQIVND (reference sequence). There are 13 residues in the CDR3. Trimming took 9 bases from V and 7 from J, leaving 17 bases between them. The DNA for the CDR3 is TGTGCCAGCTCACCCCTAGCTTTAAATACGCAGTATTTT. It codes for CASSPLALNTQYF.

The CDR3 reads CSVRRGDRAYGYTF. The CDR3 nucleotides are TGCAGCGTGAGGAGGGGGGACAGGGCCTATGGCTACACCTTC. The chain links TRBV29-1 to TRBJ1-2; 9 bases map to TRBD1. This CDR3 has 14 residues. CDR1 is SQVTM and CDR2 is ANQGSEA in the germline V gene. The V segment lost 6 bases and the J segment 4 bases; nucleotides outside the gene matches: 9.

This clone was counted a few times. The gene calls are TRBV6-5 and TRBJ2-3, with TRBD2 identical over 7 bases. V dropped 0 bases and J dropped 0; count of bases not matched to a gene: 3. This CDR3 has 16 residues. Germline-derived CDR1 and CDR2 are MNHEY and SVGAGI. The CDR3 region has the DNA TGTGCCAGCAGTTACTCGTCCGGGGGGAGCACAGATACGCAGTATTTT. This encodes CASSYSSGGSTDTQYF.

This clone was seen a few times. The chain recombines TRBV21-1 with TRBJ2-1; TRBD2 was called by the table and not checked on the DNA. TRBV21-1 is marked as a pseudogene. The CDR3 totals 14 residues. CDR3 in DNA: TGTGCCAGCAGCAAAGGACTAGTGGGAGGTGAGCAGTTCTTC. This translates into CASSKGLVGGEQFF.

Concerning this clone: This sample also contains other DNA sequences that code for the same CDR3. The J gene is TRBJ1-2, the V gene TRBV15; no reliable D call. The V end lost 0 bases, the J end lost 2 bases, and 7 bases lay between the germline ends. This CDR3 has 14 amino acids. Germline loops: CDR1 LNHNV, CDR2 YYDKDF (reference sequence). DNA of the CDR3: TGTGCCACCAGCAGAGATTATGGAAACTATGGCTACACCTTC. Protein product: CATSRDYGNYGYTF.

This chain joins TRBV29-1 and TRBJ2-1, with D unclear. This CDR3 is 11 amino acids long. The germline CDR1 and CDR2 sequences are SQVTM and ANQGSEA. Trimming pared 4 bases from V and 3 bases from J, leaving 4 bases between. This chain's CDR3 is CSVGYYNEQFF. CDR3 bases: TGCAGCGTTGGGTACTACAATGAGCAGTTCTTC.

This clone was detected only a few times. The chain links TRBV11-2 to TRBJ1-2; D uncertain. The CDR3 totals 15 residues. Germline CDR1 and CDR2: SGHAT and FQNNGV. The V and J ends lost 0 bases and 0 bases respectively, with 8 bases between them. CDR3 loop: CASSLDSSANYGYTF. The CDR3 DNA is TGTGCCAGCAGCTTAGACTCGTCCGCTAACTATGGCTACACCTTC.

V usage is TRBV19 and J usage is TRBJ2-3; D not resolved. The CDR3 spans 15 residues. Germline CDR1 is LNHDA and CDR2 is SQIVND (reference sequence). Trimming took 4 bases from V and 0 from J, leaving 11 bases between them. The CDR3 spells CASSSRGASTDTQYF. In DNA, the CDR3 is TGTGCCAGTAGTAGTCGCGGAGCTAGCACAGATACGCAGTATTTT. Full variable domain (missing parts from reference TRBV19 and TRBJ2-3): DGGITQSPKYLFRKEGQNVTLSCEQNLNHDAMYWYRQDPGQGLRLIYYSQIVNDFQKGDIAEGYSVSREKKESFPLTVTSAQKNPTAFYLCASSSRGASTDTQYFGPGTRLTVL.

The chain is built from TRBV27 and TRBJ2-4; D may be TRBD2 (6 bases). Trimming pared 7 bases from V and 2 bases from J, leaving 15 bases between. The CDR3 sequence is 15 residues long. Germline CDR1 and CDR2: MNHEY and SMNVEV (reference sequence). The CDR3, as DNA: TGTGCCAGCAAGCCGACTAGGGTATCCAAAAACATTCAGTACTTC. This translates into CASKPTRVSKNIQYF.

The rearrangement links TRBV19 to TRBJ1-5, with 7 bases that match TRBD1. V lost 5 bases and J lost 11; bases outside the gene matches: 3. The CDR3 totals 11 residues. The V gene's germline CDR1 is LNHDA and CDR2 SQIVND (reference sequence). The CDR3 region is CASSHGQAQHF. The CDR3 region has the DNA TGTGCCAGTAGTCACGGACAGGCCCAGCATTTT.

The V call is TRBV4-1, the J call TRBJ2-2; D is unclear. The V gene lost 3 bases and the J gene lost 5 bases, with 10 bases spanning the gap. Germline loops: CDR1 MGHRA, CDR2 YSYEKL. This CDR3 comprises 14 residues. CDR3 DNA sequence: TGCGCCAGCAGCCAGGCTAGTGTTACCGGGGAGCTGTTTTTT. It specifies CASSQASVTGELFF.